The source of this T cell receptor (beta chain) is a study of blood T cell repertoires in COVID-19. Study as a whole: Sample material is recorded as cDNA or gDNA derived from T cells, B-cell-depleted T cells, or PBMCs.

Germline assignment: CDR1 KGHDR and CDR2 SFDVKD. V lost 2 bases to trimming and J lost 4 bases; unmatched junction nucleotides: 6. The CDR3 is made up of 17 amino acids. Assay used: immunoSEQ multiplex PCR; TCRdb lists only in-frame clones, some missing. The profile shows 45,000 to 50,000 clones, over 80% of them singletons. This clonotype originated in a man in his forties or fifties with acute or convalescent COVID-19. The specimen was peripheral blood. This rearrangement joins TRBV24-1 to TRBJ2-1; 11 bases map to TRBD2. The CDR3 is CATSDSTGLAAYNEQFF. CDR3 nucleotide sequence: TGTGCCACCAGTGATTCCACGGGACTAGCGGCTTACAATGAGCAGTTCTTC.